This T cell receptor (beta chain) is drawn from a study of Ad26.COV2.S vaccination and SARS-CoV-2 variants (dated by TCRdb to the early 2020s). Context from the whole study: Donors in the vaccine arm were drawn from COV1001, a phase I-IIa trial of Ad26.COV2.S in healthy adults that was multicentre, randomized, double-blind and placebo-controlled. Ad26.COV2.S was given intramuscularly at 5x10^10 or 1x10^11 viral particles, as a single shot or as two shots 56 days apart. TCRbeta repertoire sequencing was used to assess the specificity and breadth of SARS-CoV-2-reactive T cell receptors after Ad26.COV2.S vaccination. A total of roughly 30 samples were included in the TCR-sequenced set, comprising around 20 Ad26.COV2.S vaccine recipients, 5 placebo recipients and 8 SARS-CoV-2 convalescent individuals. Trial participants were randomized into five groups of five, in which low-dose or high-dose Ad26.COV2.S was given once or twice, or placebo was given on both occasions. Throughout the experiments and outcome assessment, investigators stayed blinded to trial group allocation.

Counted from cysteine to phenylalanine, this CDR3 has 14 amino acids. Here the CDR3 DNA is all that survives: 42 bases in frame from base 1. A distance of 7 bases separates the germline ends of V and J, which lose 1 base and 3 bases respectively. According to the germline V gene, CDR1 reads MDHEN and CDR2 reads SYDVKM. TCRbeta CDR3 regions were sequenced with the immunoSEQ Assay. After extraction, genomic DNA underwent amplification by bias-controlled multiplex PCR, followed by high-throughput sequencing. As for the authors' bioinformatics: Collapsing and filtering of sequences were performed to quantify the absolute abundance of each unique TCRbeta CDR3 region. T cell fraction was estimated by normalizing TCRbeta template counts to usable DNA, which was measured by amplifying reference genes present in all nucleated cells. Repertoire TCRs were annotated as SARS-CoV-2-specific when V gene, CDR3 amino acid sequence and J gene were exactly matched to a known reactive TCR set. The reference SARS-CoV-2 TCR set was obtained from MIRA and was filtered for enrichment in COVID-19-positive ImmuneCODE repertoires, whereby public or cross-reactive TCRs were removed. Based on the MIRA antigens, annotated TCRs were further analysed at the level of specific ORF or position within ORF. Depth was the summed frequency of annotated unique rearrangements, while breadth was defined as annotated unique rearrangements over total unique productive rearrangements. Two-sided Wilcoxon rank-sum tests were applied when comparing TCR breadth between groups. This is the immuneACCESS table as TCRdb keeps it, with only in-frame sequences that have V and J called. A part of the clones is gone; compared with another copy, unresolved V genes explain less than half, and the rest is unexplained. V and J calls and clone size are copied from that table; D and trimming were computed from the DNA. In this sample the table shows around 300,000 clones, approximately 87% of which occur a single time. The ten largest account for approximately 5.8% of the sample.

Paper-wide results and their limitations: Vaccine and placebo recipients had comparable non-spike TCR breadth, which fits with the vaccine containing only spike. The study lacked the statistical power to compare responses across vaccine doses or regimens. Substantial breadth of spike-specific CD8+ and CD4+ T cell responses was reported after vaccination. Ad26.COV2.S recipients had higher spike-specific TCR breadth than placebo recipients (P = 0.0014). According to the authors, total T cell responses may have been underestimated by the TCR breadth and depth analyses.

Comments on this clone: This clone's antigen is unknown. No base quality information exists; no much larger clone differs at one position.

Taken with the paper, the label for treatment or condition translates to: around 19 received Ad26.COV2.S at low or high dose, single or two shots; roughly 5 received placebo; per-sample allocation not given. Repertoires of vaccine and placebo recipients were sequenced from samples taken on day 63 after the first injection. In Cohort 1b, around 23 adults aged 18-55 years were enrolled at a single site in Boston, USA, between 29 July and 7 August 2020. As a vaccine, Ad26.COV2.S was a replication-incompetent adenovirus type 26 vector that expressed a prefusion-stabilized SARS-CoV-2 spike protein derived from the original Wuhan strain.

This receptor was identified in a person between 18 and 59 years old who received the Ad26.COV2.S COVID-19 vaccine or a placebo. The sequence joins TRBV28 to TRBJ1-5, with the D gene call left open. The sample consisted of peripheral blood, taken in a trial of Ad26.COV2.S vaccine versus placebo. Here the CDR3 is given as CASSLLGTNQPQHF. The nucleotide sequence is TGTGCCAGCAGTTTATTAGGCACCAATCAGCCCCAGCATTTT.